This passage covers 31 T cell receptor beta chains from one sample sequenced in a study of T cell responses to AZD1222 COVID-19 vaccine. Measured with immunoSEQ multiplex PCR; TCRdb has only the in-frame clones, and not every one. The data show 140,000 to 150,000 clones, approximately 94% seen once. The material sequenced was peripheral blood, taken on day 0 of AZD1222 vaccination. The source of these receptors is an adult in good health.

This sequence joins TRBV2 and TRBJ1-2, with TRBD1 matching over 8 bases. The V and J ends lost 5 bases and 7 bases, in that order; junction bases with no gene match: 6. CDR3 length: 13 residues. CDR1 and CDR2 from the germline V gene are SNHLY and FYNNEI. CDR3 coding DNA: TGTGCCAGCAGTTTACAGGGGGAAGGTGGCTACACCTTC. Its protein product is CASSLQGEGGYTF.

DNA of the CDR3: TGTGCCACCAGTGATTTTGAAGGGGGCGGACTTCCTGAGCAGTTCTTC. It translates to CATSDFEGGGLPEQFF. The chain couples TRBV24-1 to TRBJ2-1, with 7 bases fitting TRBD1. The CDR3 has 16 residues. V trimming: 1 base; J trimming: 9 bases; junction bases outside the gene matches: 11. Per germline, CDR1 KGHDR and CDR2 SFDVKD.

The chain employs TRBV7-9 and TRBJ1-1, with unresolved D. V dropped 3 bases and J dropped 4 bases, with 9 bases sitting between them. Germline V lookup: CDR1 SEHNR, CDR2 FQNEAQ (reference sequence). CDR3 length: 13 residues. The CDR3 DNA reads TGTGCCAGCAGCTTTCTGGTGGGCACTGAAGCTTTCTTT. Its translation: CASSFLVGTEAFF.

The V call is TRBV7-3, the J call TRBJ1-1; D perhaps matches TRBD1 (6 bases). The CDR3 consists of 14 residues. V was shortened by 2 bases and J by 1 base, with 8 bases between the two germline ends. Germline CDR1 and CDR2: SGHTA and FQGTGA. The CDR3 is CASSLSQGNTEAFF. CDR3 nucleotides: TGTGCCAGCAGCTTATCACAGGGGAACACTGAAGCTTTCTTT.

V is TRBV19 and J is TRBJ1-1; D call uncertain. Trimming took off 5 bases at V and 7 bases at J, with 23 bases between the two ends. Per germline, CDR1 LNHDA and CDR2 SQIVND (reference sequence). The CDR3 runs to 16 residues. The CDR3 DNA reads as TGTGCCAGTAGTCGCCCCTCCCCGACTAGGTTTGGTGAAGCTTTCTTT. Amino acids: CASSRPSPTRFGEAFF.

This sequence joins TRBV23-1 and TRBJ2-1; D unclear. TRBV23-1 is given ORF status, its function remaining uncertain. The CDR3 covers 14 residues. The ends were cut back, 0 bases at V and 8 bases at J, with 11 bases in the middle. The CDR3, as DNA: TGCGCCAGCAGTCAATCAGGACCGACGGATGAGCAGTTCTTC. This gives the protein CASSQSGPTDEQFF.

This clone was detected once. The V and J genes are TRBV29-1 and TRBJ1-2; tentatively, D is TRBD1 (5 bases). Looked up from germline, CDR1 is SQVTM and CDR2 is ANQGSEA. The CDR3 extends over 15 amino acids. V was cut by 0 bases and J by 8 bases, with 19 bases left in between. CDR3 sequence: CSVEDGDSRAWGYTF. As DNA, the CDR3 is TGCAGCGTTGAAGATGGAGACAGCCGCGCTTGGGGCTACACCTTC.

CDR3 nucleotide sequence: TGTGCCAGCAGTAGCGGGGGCGGAGATACGCAGTATTTT. It yields the protein CASSSGGGDTQYF. V and J are TRBV27 and TRBJ2-3, with 8 bases aligning to TRBD2. The CDR3 is 13 residues long. The ends lost 5 bases at V and 5 bases at J; junction bases unmatched: 3. Germline V lookup: CDR1 MNHEY, CDR2 SMNVEV (reference sequence).

This clone was seen only once. The chain links TRBV7-9 to TRBJ1-2; D might be TRBD1 (6 bases). There are 13 residues in the CDR3. The germline V gene has CDR1 SEHNR and CDR2 FQNEAQ (reference sequence). Between the trimmed V and J ends, which lost 5 bases and 2 bases, there was a span of 9 bases. The CDR3 region is CASSHGQNYGYTF. The CDR3 nucleotides are TGTGCCAGCAGCCATGGACAGAACTATGGCTACACCTTC.

The chain is built from TRBV27 and TRBJ2-3, with D possibly called TRBD1 or TRBD2 (5 bases each). CDR1 MNHEY and CDR2 SMNVEV come from the germline V gene (reference sequence). This CDR3 region has 18 residues. V lost 2 bases to trimming and J lost 0 bases, with 18 bases between them. In DNA, the CDR3 is TGTGCCAGCAGTTTAAGGGTGGCAGGGAGAACTAGCACAGATACGCAGTATTTT. It translates to CASSLRVAGRTSTDTQYF.

The CDR3: CASSQGGTGAQHF. The CDR3 bases are TGTGCCAGCAGCCAAGGCGGAACAGGGGCCCAGCATTTT. The chain links TRBV3-1 (or the pseudogene TRBV3-2) to TRBJ1-5; 7 bases are a match to TRBD1. Germline CDR1 is LGHDT and CDR2 is YNNKEL (reference sequence). J lost 11 bases, V lost 1 base, and 5 bases had no gene match. This CDR3 has 13 amino acids.

The rearrangement links TRBV6-1 to TRBJ1-6; D is unresolved. V lost 3 bases and J 0 bases, leaving 6 bases between the germline ends. The CDR3 is 15 residues long. Per the germline V gene, CDR1 is MNHNS and CDR2 is SASEGT. CDR3 region: CASSDPGSYNSPLHF. The DNA for the CDR3 is TGTGCCAGCAGTGACCCAGGCTCCTATAATTCACCCCTCCACTTT.

The chain recombines TRBV11-1 with TRBJ1-5; D is unclear. The V and J ends lost 2 bases and 3 bases respectively, with 14 bases between them. The CDR3 sequence is 16 residues long. Germline loops: CDR1 SGHAT, CDR2 FQDESV (reference sequence). The CDR3 DNA reads as TGTGCCAGCAGCTTAAGGGTCACGCTAGACAATCAGCCCCAGCATTTT. It codes for CASSLRVTLDNQPQHF.

The chain uses TRBV10-3 and TRBJ2-7; D unclear. This CDR3 region has 15 residues. The germline V gene encodes CDR1 ENHRY and CDR2 SYGVKD. V lost 0 bases and J 2 bases, leaving 11 bases between the germline ends. The CDR3 is CAISESTVQTYEQYF. CDR3 nucleotide sequence: TGTGCCATCAGTGAGTCTACGGTCCAGACCTACGAGCAGTACTTC.

The chain combines TRBV12-3 or TRBV12-4 with TRBJ1-1; D is ambiguous. V gave up 7 bases and J gave up 4 bases, with 13 bases separating them. This CDR3 contains 13 residues. DNA of the CDR3: TGTGCCAGCACCAATGACCCAATCACTGAAGCTTTCTTT. Its translation: CASTNDPITEAFF.

This sequence joins TRBV11-2 and TRBJ1-2, with 10 bases that match TRBD1. This CDR3 comprises 18 residues. V lost 5 bases to trimming and J lost 3 bases; unmatched junction nucleotides: 15. From germline, CDR1 is SGHAT and CDR2 FQNNGV. The CDR3 nucleotides read TGTGCCAGCAGCCCCAAGGGGACAGGGGACCAGTACTACTATGGCTACACCTTC. It translates to CASSPKGTGDQYYYGYTF. Variable domain in full (rest from reference TRBV11-2 and TRBJ1-2): EAGVAQSPRYKIIEKRQSVAFWCNPISGHATLYWYQQILGQGPKLLIQFQNNGVVDDSQLPKDRFSAERLKGVDSTLKIQPAKLEDSAVYLCASSPKGTGDQYYYGYTFGSGTRLTVV.

The chain couples TRBV9 to TRBJ1-2, with unresolved D. The CDR3 covers 13 residues. Germline loops: CDR1 SGDLS, CDR2 YYNGEE. The ends were cut back, 0 bases at V and 0 bases at J, with 3 bases in the middle. The CDR3 bases are TGTGCCAGCAGCGTAGCCACTAACTATGGCTACACCTTC. Amino acids: CASSVATNYGYTF.

The V and J genes are TRBV6-5 and TRBJ2-5, with D possibly TRBD2 on 7 matching bases. Germline V gives CDR1 MNHEY, CDR2 SVGAGI. CDR3 length: 14 residues. Between the trimmed V and J ends, which lost 6 bases and 4 bases, there was a span of 15 bases. The CDR3, as DNA: TGTGCCAGCAGGGGGGGGCCTTCTAGAGAGACCCAGTACTTC. This sequence encodes CASRGGPSRETQYF.

This clone was seen only a few times. The chain carries TRBV30 and TRBJ1-5; a weak D match, TRBD1 (6 bases). Germline loops: CDR1 GTSNPN, CDR2 SVGIG (reference sequence). This CDR3 is built from 13 residues. Trimming took 3 bases from V and 5 from J, leaving 11 bases between them. CDR3 sequence (DNA): TGTGCCTGGAGCACAGGGAAGGATCAGCCCCAGCATTTT. Translation gives CAWSTGKDQPQHF. The whole variable domain, filled in from reference TRBV30 and TRBJ1-5, reads SQTIHQWPATLVQPVGSPLSLECTVEGTSNPNLYWYRQAAGRGLQLLFYSVGIGQISSEVPQNLSASRPQDRQFILSSKKLLLSDSGFYLCAWSTGKDQPQHFGDGTRLSIL.

This rearrangement joins TRBV12-3 or TRBV12-4 to TRBJ1-1; D unresolved. Trimming took off 2 bases at V and 8 bases at J, with 12 bases between the two ends. The CDR3 covers 13 residues. The CDR3 here is CASSLSFLGEAFF. The CDR3 DNA follows: TGTGCCAGCAGTTTATCATTCTTGGGGGAAGCTTTCTTT.

The chain recombines TRBV9 with TRBJ1-6; weak D call: TRBD1 (5 bases). Looked up from germline, CDR1 is SGDLS and CDR2 is YYNGEE. V gave up 0 bases and J gave up 5 bases, with 9 bases separating them. There are 15 residues in the CDR3. The CDR3 sequence is CASSVGGRNNSPLHF. The CDR3 coding sequence is TGTGCCAGCAGCGTAGGGGGGAGGAATAATTCACCCCTCCACTTT.

The J gene is TRBJ1-2, the V gene TRBV27; no definite D call. The CDR3 has 14 amino acids. The germline V and J ends were trimmed by 3 bases and 4 bases, with 12 bases remaining between them. The V gene's germline CDR1 is MNHEY and CDR2 SMNVEV (reference sequence). DNA of the CDR3: TGTGCCAGCAGTTTCAGCTTGGGTCCCTATGGCTACACCTTC. Its protein product is CASSFSLGPYGYTF.

This clone was found once. This sequence joins TRBV28 and TRBJ1-4; D remains ambiguous. CDR1 is MDHEN, CDR2 SYDVKM, per germline. This CDR3 is built from 15 residues. V was pared by 5 bases and J by 0 bases, with 10 bases between. The CDR3 region has the DNA TGTGCCAGCAGTCTCTCCGGGACAACTAATGAAAAACTGTTTTTT. It codes for CASSLSGTTNEKLFF.

The rearrangement uses TRBV3-1 (or the pseudogene TRBV3-2) and TRBJ1-6; no reliable D call. Germline assignment: CDR1 LGHDT and CDR2 YNNKEL (reference sequence). The CDR3 is 15 amino acids. V lost 3 bases and J lost 0, with 6 bases in between. The CDR3 reads CASSQISSYNSPLHF. The CDR3 DNA sequence: TGTGCCAGCAGCCAGATAAGCTCCTATAATTCACCCCTCCACTTT.

The V call is TRBV20-1, the J call TRBJ1-2, with 8 bases that match TRBD1. The V segment lost 3 bases and the J segment 4 bases; nucleotides outside the gene matches: 7. CDR1 and CDR2 from the germline V gene are DFQATT and SNEGSKA (reference sequence). This CDR3 comprises 14 residues. The CDR3 DNA reads TGCAGTGCTAGTCCCCCGGACAGGGCCTATGGCTACACCTTC. It specifies CSASPPDRAYGYTF.

V usage is TRBV6-4 and J usage is TRBJ2-3; 9 nucleotides line up with TRBD2. CDR3 size: 16 residues. After removal of 0 bases from V and 6 bases from J, the junction contained 7 bases not matched to a gene. Germline V gives CDR1 MRHNA, CDR2 SNTAGT. The CDR3 region is CASSDSSGGLPDTQYF. Here the CDR3 DNA reads TGTGCCAGCAGTGACTCTAGCGGGGGCTTGCCGGATACGCAGTATTTT.

CDR3 in amino acids: CASSQVLVGLNTDTQYF. CDR3 nucleotide sequence: TGCGCCAGCAGCCAAGTATTAGTTGGACTGAACACAGATACGCAGTATTTT. This chain uses TRBV4-1 with TRBJ2-3; possibly TRBD2 for D (5 bases). Trimming took off 1 base at V and 2 bases at J, with 16 bases between the two ends. Germline V gene data show CDR1 as MGHRA and CDR2 as YSYEKL. The CDR3 contains 17 residues.

This chain uses TRBV27 with TRBJ1-2, with 9 bases that match TRBD1. The CDR3 spans 19 residues. V gave up 6 bases and J gave up 3 bases; unmatched junction bases: 20. Germline CDR1 MNHEY, CDR2 SMNVEV (reference sequence). The CDR3 loop is CASRAEGLHRGQGDYGYTF. The CDR3 DNA sequence: TGTGCCAGCAGGGCCGAAGGATTACACAGGGGACAGGGCGACTATGGCTACACCTTC.

J is TRBJ1-3 and V is TRBV5-3; D uncertain. TRBV5-3 is designated an ORF whose function remains uncertain. V was cut by 0 bases and J by 4 bases, with 8 bases left in between. The CDR3 spans 14 residues. The CDR3 loop reads CARSLEGSGNTIYF. CDR3 DNA: TGTGCCAGAAGCTTGGAAGGGTCGGGAAACACCATATATTTT.

The chain combines TRBV29-1 with TRBJ2-5, with 8 bases identical to TRBD2. The J segment lost 2 bases and the V segment lost 3 bases, leaving 8 bases of the junction unmatched. CDR1 is SQVTM, CDR2 ANQGSEA, per germline. This CDR3 comprises 15 residues. For the CDR3, the DNA is TGCAGCGTTGATCTCGGGCGGGGGGATCAAGAGACCCAGTACTTC. Translation: CSVDLGRGDQETQYF. Supplemented by reference TRBV29-1 and TRBJ2-5, the full variable domain reads SAVISQKPSRDICQRGTSLTIQCQVDSQVTMMFWYRQQPGQSLTLIATANQGSEATYESGFVIDKFPISRPNLTFSTLTVSNMSPEDSSIYLCSVDLGRGDQETQYFGPGTRLLVL.

The gene calls are TRBV13 and TRBJ2-2, with 8 bases matching TRBD2. CDR3 length: 16 amino acids. Germline V CDR1 and CDR2: PRHDT, FYEKMQ (reference sequence). The V segment lost 5 bases and the J segment 0 bases; nucleotides outside the gene matches: 5. The CDR3 is CASSPRTSSNTGELFF. CDR3 bases: TGTGCCAGCAGCCCCAGGACTAGCTCGAACACCGGGGAGCTGTTTTTT.